The 2 T cell receptor beta chains below all came from one sample that was sequenced in a study of early T cells in non-severe SARS-CoV-2 infection. One entry per CDR3 protein, called by TCRdb with MiXCR from the 5' RACE reads. Of over 50,000 distinct CDR3 sequences in the sample, 10% to 15% were seen once. The sequenced sample was whole blood. These receptor sequences come from an adult who was a healthcare worker with PCR-confirmed SARS-CoV-2 infection or an uninfected control (not recorded which).

This clonotype was counted at least ten times. This chain joins TRBV6-6 and TRBJ2-1, with 12 bases aligning to TRBD2. Germline assignment: CDR1 MNHNY and CDR2 SVGAGI (reference sequence). With V trimmed by 0 bases and J by 4 bases, 4 bases remained unmatched. The CDR3 is 17 amino acids. The CDR3 reads CASSYSRLAGVYNEQFF. DNA of the CDR3: TGTGCCAGCAGTTACTCGAGACTAGCGGGAGTTTACAATGAGCAGTTCTTC.

This clonotype was counted many times. The chain links TRBV6-1 to TRBJ2-7; 9 bases are a match to TRBD2. Germline loops: CDR1 MNHNS, CDR2 SASEGT. This CDR3 has 14 amino acids. V was pared by 6 bases and J by 2 bases, with 5 bases of the junction left unmatched. CDR3 in amino acids: CASRALAGPYEQYF. The CDR3 region has the DNA TGTGCCAGCAGAGCGCTAGCGGGACCCTACGAGCAGTACTTC.